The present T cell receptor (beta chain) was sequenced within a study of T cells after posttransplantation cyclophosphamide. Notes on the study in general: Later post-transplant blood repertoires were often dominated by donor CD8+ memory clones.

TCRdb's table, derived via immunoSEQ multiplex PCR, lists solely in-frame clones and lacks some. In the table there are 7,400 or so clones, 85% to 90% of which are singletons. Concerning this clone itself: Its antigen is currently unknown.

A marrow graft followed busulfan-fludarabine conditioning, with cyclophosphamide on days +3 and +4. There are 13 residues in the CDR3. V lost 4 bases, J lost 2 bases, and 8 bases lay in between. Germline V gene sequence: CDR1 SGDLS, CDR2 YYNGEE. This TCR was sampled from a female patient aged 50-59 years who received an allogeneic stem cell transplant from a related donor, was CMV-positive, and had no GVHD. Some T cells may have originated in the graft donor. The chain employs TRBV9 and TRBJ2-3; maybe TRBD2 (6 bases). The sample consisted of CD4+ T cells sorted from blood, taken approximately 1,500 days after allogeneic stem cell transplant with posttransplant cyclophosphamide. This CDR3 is CASSRDFTDTQYF. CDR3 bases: TGTGCCAGCAGCAGGGACTTCACAGATACGCAGTATTTT.